These T cell receptor beta chains were read from a single sample in a study of blood T cell repertoires in COVID-19. The data were produced by immunoSEQ multiplex PCR, yet TCRdb's version contains in-frame clones alone and is incomplete. The table has under 120,000 clones, 65% to 75% seen once. Sample: peripheral blood. The receptor source for this set is a man older than 75 with acute or convalescent COVID-19. CDR3s include the opening cysteine and the closing phenylalanine or tryptophan. The order of the fields is CDR3 length, D gene, J gene, V gene, clone size, CDR3 protein, CDR3 DNA. The D gene is left open where the match is weak. Part of the rows lack a size; the others show once, few, many or a class for expanded clones.

12,.,TRBJ1-2,TRBV28,.,CASTTQGRGYTF,TGTGCCAGCACCACACAGGGCAGAGGCTACACCTTC
20,TRBD2,TRBJ2-3,TRBV29-1,few,CSVGPRPGLAGGHSTDTQYF,TGCAGCGTTGGGCCCCGACCGGGACTAGCGGGAGGCCATAGCACAGATACGCAGTATTTT
15,TRBD1,TRBJ2-1,TRBV7-9,.,CASSPTGGEAGEQFF,TGTGCCAGCAGCCCGACAGGGGGGGAGGCCGGTGAGCAGTTCTTC
14,TRBD2,TRBJ2-7,TRBV6-2/TRBV6-3,.,CASSRLAGAYEQYF,TGTGCCAGCAGTCGACTCGCGGGGGCCTACGAGCAGTACTTC
14,.,TRBJ2-7,TRBV29-1,.,CSRRVPGFTYEQYF,TGCAGCCGTCGTGTCCCGGGATTCACCTACGAGCAGTACTTC
10,.,TRBJ2-1,TRBV20-1,few,CSGLGNEQFF,TGCAGTGGGCTTGGCAATGAGCAGTTCTTC
13,.,TRBJ2-5,TRBV28,.,CASGDRSGETQYF,TGTGCCAGCGGAGACAGGAGTGGAGAGACCCAGTACTTC
16,.,TRBJ1-1,TRBV27,once,CASSLSSGMMNTEAFF,TGTGCCAGCAGTTTATCGAGCGGGATGATGAACACTGAAGCTTTCTTT
13,.,TRBJ1-2,TRBV21-1,.,CASSAGLANGYTF,TGTGCCAGCAGCGCGGGCCTCGCAAATGGCTACACCTTC
12,.,TRBJ2-5,TRBV3-1/TRBV3-2,.,CASSRRTTDSYF,TGTGCCAGCAGCCGCAGGACGACAGACTCGTACTTC
17,.,TRBJ1-5,TRBV21-1,.,CASNPTTRAYSNQPQHF,TGTGCCAGCAATCCTACGACCAGGGCCTATAGCAATCAGCCCCAGCATTTT
16,TRBD2,TRBJ2-2,TRBV7-2,.,CASSFAGGPGTGELFF,TGTGCCAGCAGCTTCGCGGGAGGGCCTGGGACCGGGGAGCTGTTTTTT
14,TRBD1,TRBJ2-4,TRBV4-3,.,CASSQAGGSNIQYF,TGCGCCAGCAGCCAGGCAGGGGGATCGAACATTCAGTACTTC
13,TRBD1,TRBJ1-5,TRBV28,.,CASSTTGPQPQHF,TGTGCCAGCAGTACGACAGGGCCTCAGCCCCAGCATTTT
13,.,TRBJ2-5,TRBV15,.,CATSRGGTPHPYF,TGTGCCACCAGCAGAGGAGGGACTCCCCACCCGTACTTC
16,TRBD2,TRBJ2-1,TRBV4-3,once,CASSQDSGSLPGEQFF,TGCGCCAGCAGCCAGGATAGCGGGAGCCTTCCAGGAGAGCAGTTCTTC
14,TRBD2,TRBJ2-5,TRBV5-1,.,CASSLRLAGGPLHF,TGCGCCAGCAGCTTGAGGCTAGCGGGAGGGCCGTTGCACTTC
14,TRBD1,TRBJ2-7,TRBV27,few,CASSFRDRGTGVDF,TGTGCCAGCAGTTTCCGGGACAGGGGGACTGGGGTGGACTTC
14,.,TRBJ2-2,TRBV27,many,CASSLGSAAGELFF,TGTGCCAGCAGCCTGGGTTCTGCGGCCGGGGAGCTGTTTTTT
14,TRBD2,TRBJ2-7,TRBV27,.,CASSPSGGSYEQYF,TGTGCCAGCAGTCCTAGCGGGGGTTCCTACGAGCAGTACTTC
13,.,TRBJ2-5,TRBV11-3,.,CASSSRNQETQYF,TGTGCCAGCAGCTCGAGGAACCAAGAGACCCAGTACTTC
13,.,TRBJ1-1,TRBV25-1,few,CASSPGDATEAFF,TGTGCCAGCAGTCCAGGGGACGCGACTGAAGCTTTCTTT
13,.,TRBJ1-5,TRBV5-5,few,CASSREGNQPQHF,TGTGCCAGCAGCCGAGAAGGCAATCAGCCCCAGCATTTT
14,.,TRBJ1-5,TRBV30,.,CAWSRGGGGQPQHF,TGTGCCTGGAGTAGAGGGGGAGGGGGGCAGCCCCAGCATTTT
12,.,TRBJ1-1,TRBV7-6,.,CASSPQRAEAFF,TGTGCCAGCAGCCCTCAGAGGGCTGAAGCTTTCTTT
15,.,TRBJ2-2,TRBV18,.,CASSPETGVTGELFF,TGTGCCAGCTCACCTGAGACAGGCGTCACCGGGGAGCTGTTTTTT
14,.,TRBJ2-1,TRBV19,.,CASSLDIHYNEQFF,TGTGCCAGTAGCCTGGACATACACTACAATGAGCAGTTCTTC
16,TRBD1,TRBJ2-2,TRBV19,few,CASRKTGTGDTGELFF,TGTGCCAGTAGAAAAACCGGGACAGGGGACACCGGGGAGCTGTTTTTT
13,.,TRBJ1-1,TRBV6-2/TRBV6-3,few,CASSRGSNTEAFF,TGTGCCAGCAGTCGGGGGTCGAACACTGAAGCTTTCTTT
13,.,TRBJ1-2,TRBV28,.,CASSLVRRVGYTF,TGTGCCAGCAGTTTAGTTCGCAGGGTCGGCTACACCTTC
15,.,TRBJ2-2,TRBV19,.,CASSISGPNTGELFF,TGTGCCAGTAGTATAAGCGGGCCGAACACCGGGGAGCTGTTTTTT
13,.,TRBJ1-1,TRBV7-6,few,CASSLESYTEAFF,TGTGCCAGCAGCTTAGAGAGTTACACTGAAGCTTTCTTT
15,TRBD1,TRBJ2-3,TRBV6-5,.,CASRPSTGWADTQYF,TGTGCCAGCAGGCCCTCGACAGGGTGGGCAGATACGCAGTATTTT
15,.,TRBJ2-2,TRBV10-3,.,CAISARDLLTGELFF,TGTGCCATCAGTGCCCGGGACTTACTCACCGGGGAGCTGTTTTTT
13,.,TRBJ2-1,TRBV10-3,.,CAISRLLANEQFF,TGTGCCATCAGTAGATTACTAGCCAATGAGCAGTTCTTC
17,TRBD1,TRBJ1-4,TRBV28,once,CASSKTGSFATNEKLFF,TGTGCCAGCAGTAAGACAGGGTCCTTTGCAACTAATGAAAAACTGTTTTTT
16,.,TRBJ2-2,TRBV21-1,.,CASSPLAGENTGELFF,TGTGCCAGCAGCCCGCTAGCGGGAGAAAATACCGGGGAGCTGTTTTTT
11,.,TRBJ1-1,TRBV28,.,CASSHRTEAFF,TGTGCCAGCAGTCACAGGACTGAAGCTTTCTTT